Listed here are 27 T cell receptor beta chains from one sample, sequenced in a study of T cell changes during pregnancy in multiple sclerosis. Profiling relied on immunoSEQ multiplex PCR, and the TCRdb table lists in-frame clones only, not all of them. The sample carries about 72,000 clones, under 95% recorded once. The starting material was peripheral blood, obtained in the second trimester of pregnancy. The receptors derive from a female donor with multiple sclerosis, enrolled in a pregnancy study.

The rearrangement uses TRBV5-4 and TRBJ1-1; 9 nucleotides match TRBD1. There are 13 residues in the CDR3. The germline gives CDR1 SGHNT, CDR2 YYREEE (reference sequence). J lost 5 bases, V lost 4 bases, and 3 bases had no gene match. CDR3 coding DNA: TGTGCCAGCAGCGGACAGGGGAAGACTGAAGCTTTCTTT. Residues: CASSGQGKTEAFF.

V gene TRBV25-1 combines with J gene TRBJ2-1; possibly TRBD2 for D (5 bases). Germline CDR1 MGHDK, CDR2 SYGVNS. Trimming stripped 3 bases from V and 7 bases from J, with 19 bases between. The CDR3 contains 16 residues. The CDR3 DNA sequence: TGTGCCAGCAGTGACGCTGTCGGAGTTCGGGATAATGAGCAGTTCTTC. It yields the protein CASSDAVGVRDNEQFF.

V usage is TRBV15 and J usage is TRBJ1-6; no definite D call. The CDR3 contains 13 residues. Trimming stripped 0 bases from V and 7 bases from J, with 4 bases between. CDR1 and CDR2 from the germline V gene are LNHNV and YYDKDF (reference sequence). CDR3 protein: CATSRDSNSPLHF. The CDR3 DNA reads as TGTGCCACCAGCAGAGATTCGAATTCACCCCTCCACTTT.

The chain combines TRBV7-2 with TRBJ1-2; D may be TRBD1 (5 bases). V shed 5 bases and J shed 8 bases, with 15 bases lying between them. Germline CDR1 reads SGHTA; CDR2 reads FQGNSA. There are 13 residues in the CDR3. The CDR3 loop reads CASSATGVHGYTF. In nucleotides, the CDR3 is TGTGCCAGCAGCGCCACGGGGGTCCACGGCTACACCTTC.

This chain connects TRBV7-8 to TRBJ1-2; 10 bases agree with TRBD1. V lost 7 bases to trimming and J lost 8 bases; unmatched junction nucleotides: 16. Germline values: CDR1 SGHVS, CDR2 FQNEAQ. The CDR3 length is 16 residues. The chain's CDR3 is CASKRDRGSGVVGYTF. In DNA form, the CDR3 reads TGTGCCAGCAAACGGGACAGGGGAAGCGGGGTTGTGGGCTACACCTTC.

V and J are TRBV4-2 and TRBJ2-4; D may be TRBD2 (5 bases). This CDR3 contains 16 residues. The germline V gene has CDR1 LGHNA and CDR2 YNFKEQ. Trimming stripped 0 bases from V and 0 bases from J, with 9 bases between. The DNA of the CDR3 is TGTGCCAGCAGCCAAGATCGGGATATAGCCAAAAACATTCAGTACTTC. Its translation: CASSQDRDIAKNIQYF.

This clone has a handful of counts. The rearrangement joins TRBV21-1 to TRBJ1-1; TRBD1 was called by the table and not checked on the DNA. TRBV21-1 is classified as a pseudogene. There are 14 residues in the CDR3. This chain's CDR3 is CASSIGTGMTEAFF. The CDR3 DNA sequence: TGTGCCAGCAGCATCGGGACAGGGATGACTGAAGCTTTCTTT.

The rearrangement joins TRBV10-3 to TRBJ2-1, with TRBD2 matching 8 bases. Germline trimming cut 5 bases from V and 6 bases from J; bases unmatched to any gene: 12. CDR1 is ENHRY and CDR2 is SYGVKD in the germline V gene. The CDR3 runs to 16 residues. The CDR3 DNA reads as TGTGCCATCAGTAGCCCCCGGCGGGGGGTCCCCAATGAGCAGTTCTTC. Residues: CAISSPRRGVPNEQFF.

The genes are TRBV19 and TRBJ2-1; 9 bases map to TRBD2. CDR3 length equals 14 residues. The J segment lost 6 bases and the V segment lost 7 bases, leaving 7 bases of the junction unmatched. Germline V gives CDR1 LNHDA, CDR2 SQIVND (reference sequence). Here the CDR3 reads CASNPGLAFNEQFF. For the CDR3, the DNA is TGTGCCAGTAACCCCGGACTAGCGTTCAATGAGCAGTTCTTC.

The chain combines TRBV19 with TRBJ2-2; TRBD2 might be the D (5 bases). V dropped 7 bases and J dropped 0 bases, with 12 bases sitting between them. Per germline, CDR1 LNHDA and CDR2 SQIVND (reference sequence). This CDR3 has 15 amino acids. The CDR3 region is CASKAGGPNTGELFF. CDR3 DNA sequence: TGTGCCAGTAAGGCGGGCGGGCCGAACACCGGGGAGCTGTTTTTT.

The chain carries TRBV7-9 and TRBJ1-6, with a possible D match to TRBD1 (6 bases). The length of the CDR3 is 15 residues. Between the trimmed V and J ends, which lost 5 bases and 7 bases, there was a span of 15 bases. In germline, CDR1 is SEHNR, CDR2 FQNEAQ (reference sequence). The CDR3 DNA reads as TGTGCCAGCAGCAGACCTACAGGGCTCAATTCACCCCTCCACTTT. Amino acids: CASSRPTGLNSPLHF.

This chain uses TRBV10-3 with TRBJ2-1, with 8 bases matching TRBD2. The J segment lost 1 base and the V segment lost 6 bases, leaving 2 bases of the junction unmatched. Germline CDR1 reads ENHRY; CDR2 reads SYGVKD. CDR3 length equals 14 residues. Here the CDR3 DNA reads TGTGCCATCAGGTCGGGAGGGTCCTACAATGAGCAGTTCTTC. This sequence encodes CAIRSGGSYNEQFF.

This clone was seen only once. The chain has TRBV4-2 and TRBJ1-2; a possible D gene is TRBD1 (6 bases). The germline V gene encodes CDR1 LGHNA and CDR2 YNFKEQ. Trimming removed 0 bases at V and 5 bases at J, with 16 bases between. The CDR3 sequence is 16 residues long. The CDR3, as DNA: TGTGCCAGCAGCCAAGATTCGGGGGGGCAAGGGTATGGCTACACCTTC. Its protein product is CASSQDSGGQGYGYTF.

This sequence joins TRBV7-3 and TRBJ2-3; 13 bases are shared with TRBD2. Germline V CDR1 and CDR2: SGHTA, FQGTGA. CDR3 length equals 14 residues. V was clipped by 5 bases and J by 7 bases; unmatched bases: 3. The CDR3 spells CASSRGLAGYTQYF. CDR3 nucleotides: TGTGCCAGCAGCCGGGGACTAGCGGGGTATACGCAGTATTTT.

The chain has TRBV5-1 and TRBJ2-5; TRBD2 aligns across 10 bases. After removal of 2 bases from V and 5 bases from J, the junction contained 6 bases not matched to a gene. Germline V CDR1 and CDR2: SGHRS, YFSETQ. This CDR3 has 15 residues. CDR3 residues: CASSLAGGPGETQYF. For the CDR3, the DNA is TGCGCCAGCAGCTTAGCGGGGGGGCCAGGGGAGACCCAGTACTTC.

The chain links TRBV6-5 to TRBJ1-1; the D gene is possibly TRBD1 (5 bases). CDR1 is MNHEY and CDR2 is SVGAGI in the germline V gene. The CDR3 has 14 residues. Trimming took 5 bases from V and 1 from J, leaving 11 bases between them. In DNA form, the CDR3 reads TGTGCCAGCAGTGTCTCCGGGGGGAACACTGAAGCTTTCTTT. This translates into CASSVSGGNTEAFF.

The chain joins TRBV7-2 to TRBJ2-7; TRBD2 matches 12 bases. The junction had 6 bases not matched to a gene; V was cut back by 5 bases and J by 1 base. Germline CDR1 reads SGHTA; CDR2 reads FQGNSA. This CDR3 has 16 amino acids. CDR3 DNA sequence: TGTGCCAGCAGCCGAGCCGGGACTAGCGGGTCCTACGAGCAGTACTTC. Translated: CASSRAGTSGSYEQYF.

The rearrangement joins TRBV7-2 to TRBJ2-7; 7 positions match TRBD2. The trim removed 1 base at V and 6 bases at J, leaving 6 bases unmatched. There are 14 residues in the CDR3. In germline, CDR1 is SGHTA, CDR2 FQGNSA. CDR3 in amino acids: CASSLGVAGAEQYF. For the CDR3, the DNA is TGTGCCAGCAGCTTAGGGGTCGCGGGAGCCGAGCAGTACTTC.

The chain has TRBV7-3 and TRBJ2-7, with no clear D. V was trimmed by 0 bases and J by 2 bases, leaving 5 bases between them. Germline lookup yields CDR1 SGHTA and CDR2 FQGTGA. The CDR3 has 13 residues. The CDR3 protein is CASSLTSTYEQYF. The CDR3 DNA sequence: TGTGCCAGCAGCTTAACTAGTACCTACGAGCAGTACTTC.

The gene calls are TRBV7-2 and TRBJ1-2, with no clear D. Germline lookup yields CDR1 SGHTA and CDR2 FQGNSA. CDR3 length: 15 amino acids. V was shortened by 3 bases and J by 0 bases, with 11 bases between the two germline ends. The CDR3 loop reads CASSFIRGANYGYTF. In DNA form, the CDR3 reads TGTGCCAGCAGCTTCATACGGGGAGCTAACTATGGCTACACCTTC.

The rearrangement joins TRBV19 to TRBJ2-3, with a possible D match to TRBD2 (6 bases). Germline-derived CDR1 and CDR2 are LNHDA and SQIVND (reference sequence). V was pared by 3 bases and J by 1 base, with 14 bases between. The CDR3 extends over 16 amino acids. CDR3 region: CASSIGAGRRTDTQYF. For the CDR3, the DNA is TGTGCCAGTAGTATTGGGGCGGGGAGGCGCACAGATACGCAGTATTTT.

The V and J genes are TRBV19 and TRBJ1-6, with D perhaps TRBD1 (5 bases). The CDR3 sequence is 17 residues long. V was trimmed by 5 bases and J by 7 bases, leaving 21 bases between them. From germline, CDR1 is LNHDA and CDR2 SQIVND (reference sequence). The CDR3 DNA reads as TGTGCCAGTAGTGCGGACATACGGGCAGTGGGAAATTCACCCCTCCACTTT. It encodes CASSADIRAVGNSPLHF.

The chain combines TRBV9 with TRBJ2-1, with D perhaps matching TRBD2 (7 bases). Trimming stripped 1 base from V and 7 bases from J, with 12 bases between. Germline assignment: CDR1 SGDLS and CDR2 YYNGEE. This CDR3 is 14 amino acids long. For the CDR3, the DNA is TGTGCCAGCAGCGTATGGGAGGGGGAGAATGAGCAGTTCTTC. Amino acids: CASSVWEGENEQFF.

The chain couples TRBV5-1 to TRBJ1-2, with D maybe TRBD1 (6 bases). This CDR3 is 15 amino acids long. Germline V gene lookup returns CDR1 SGHRS and CDR2 YFSETQ. V lost 1 base and J 1 base, leaving 11 bases between the germline ends. The CDR3 DNA follows: TGCGCCAGCAGCTTGAGGGACACCCTTAACTATGGCTACACCTTC. Protein: CASSLRDTLNYGYTF.

This rearrangement joins TRBV7-9 to TRBJ1-3, with 8 bases that match TRBD1. This CDR3 has 17 amino acids. V shed 8 bases and J 4 bases; nucleotides not matched to a gene: 16. Germline CDR1 reads SEHNR; CDR2 reads FQNEAQ (reference sequence). The CDR3 loop is CASSTPAQGAQGNTIYF. CDR3 nucleotide sequence: TGTGCCAGCTCAACCCCCGCCCAGGGGGCTCAGGGAAACACCATATATTTT.

J is TRBJ1-1 and V is TRBV27; TRBD1 might be the D (5 bases). Trimming removed 2 bases at V and 1 base at J, with 5 bases between. The CDR3 is 13 amino acids. Germline CDR1 and CDR2: MNHEY and SMNVEV (reference sequence). The CDR3 here is CASSLGANTEAFF. The CDR3 nucleotides read TGTGCCAGCAGTTTAGGGGCGAACACTGAAGCTTTCTTT.

The chain links TRBV7-6 to TRBJ2-7; D might be TRBD2 (5 bases). This CDR3 is 12 amino acids long. Germline CDR1 reads SGHVS; CDR2 reads FNYEAQ. With 4 bases removed from V and 7 bases from J, the gap between germline ends came to 11 bases. DNA of the CDR3: TGTGCCAGCAGCTCGACATGGGAGGAGCAGTACTTC. It codes for CASSSTWEEQYF. Filled out from reference TRBV7-6 and TRBJ2-7, the complete variable domain reads GAGVSQSPRYKVTKRGQDVALRCDPISGHVSLYWYRQALGQGPEFLTYFNYEAQQDKSGLPNDRFSAERPEGSISTLTIQRTEQRDSAMYRCASSSTWEEQYFGPGTRLTVT.